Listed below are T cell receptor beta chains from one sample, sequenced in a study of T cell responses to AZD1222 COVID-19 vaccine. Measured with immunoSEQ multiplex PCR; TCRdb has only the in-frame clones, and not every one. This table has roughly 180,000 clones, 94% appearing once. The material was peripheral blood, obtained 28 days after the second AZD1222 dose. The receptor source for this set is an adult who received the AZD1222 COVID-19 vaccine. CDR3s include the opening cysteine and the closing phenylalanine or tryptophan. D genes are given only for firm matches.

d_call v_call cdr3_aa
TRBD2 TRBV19 CASTKSGINTGELFF
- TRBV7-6 CASGQTNGDQPQHF
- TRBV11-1 CASSTMDSQETQYF
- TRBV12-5 CASGLDQGLGSNSPLHF
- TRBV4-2 CASSQATGASFSGANVLTF
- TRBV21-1 CASIKQGVHQPQHF
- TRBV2 CASTTLRGAARPQHF
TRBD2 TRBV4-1 CASSLGGALADTQYF
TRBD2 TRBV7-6 CASSLVGLAGGSADTQYF
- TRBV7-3 CASSLTGQSNTEAFF
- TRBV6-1 CASSESTTGTPYGYTF
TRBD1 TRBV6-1 CASSEGDHRGLSSYNEQFF
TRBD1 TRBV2 CASSGGAGGDNSPLHF
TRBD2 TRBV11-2 CASITSGEYNEQFF
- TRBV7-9 CASSFLSGGLSSYNEQFF
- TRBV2 CASRYAVQGTEQYF
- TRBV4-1 CASSPSTGLSNYGYTF
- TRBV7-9 CASSLGTDTQYF
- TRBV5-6 CASSPGLFPHYGYTF
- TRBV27 CASSSPFGGTNSPLHF
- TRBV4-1 CASSPPVGDSNYGYTF
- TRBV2 CASSGTNQPQHF
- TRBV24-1 CATSVTETYGYTF
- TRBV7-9 CASLGTPYNEQFF
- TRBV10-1 CASRPPAGNTIYF
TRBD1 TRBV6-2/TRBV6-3 CASSLGQGYNSPLHF
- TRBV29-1 CSGVSVWEAFF
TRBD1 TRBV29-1 CSVRNRGVTEAFF
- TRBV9 CASSVESYNSPLHF
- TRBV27 CASSLSPGLNTEAFF
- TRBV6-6 CASSYSRGDQPQHF